The next 11 T cell receptor beta chains were all read from a single sample in a study of cytomegalovirus exposure and HLA in healthy donors. This PCR relied on a set of 60 Vbeta primers and 13 Jbeta primers. The data were produced by immunoSEQ multiplex PCR, yet TCRdb's version contains in-frame clones alone and is incomplete. The sample lists 90,000 to 150,000 clones; roughly four fifths were seen once. The sequenced sample was PBMCs. These receptors originate from a woman aged 30 to 39 in good health and CMV-seropositive.

This chain links TRBV28 with TRBJ2-5; 9 nucleotides line up with TRBD2. The CDR3 runs 18 residues. V shed 2 bases, J shed 1 base, and the junction held 11 bases outside the gene matches. Germline-derived CDR1 and CDR2 are MDHEN and SYDVKM. This chain's CDR3 is CASSLTRGRGGTQETQYF. The CDR3 nucleotides are TGTGCCAGCAGTTTAACTCGTGGGCGGGGGGGGACCCAAGAGACCCAGTACTTC.

The V gene is TRBV12-5, the J gene TRBJ2-3, with 8 bases identical to TRBD2. The ends lost 7 bases at V and 0 bases at J; junction bases unmatched: 6. CDR1 is LGHNT, CDR2 FRNRAP, per germline. The CDR3 runs 15 residues. In DNA form, the CDR3 reads TGTGCTAGTGCCCCCCGGGGGGGGAGCACAGATACGCAGTATTTT. Protein product: CASAPRGGSTDTQYF.

About this clone itself: One end of the junction fails to match germline, which may point to a read error. In DNA form, the CDR3 reads TGTGCCGGATCTGCGGGCGTAGACACCGAGGAGCTGTTTTTT. The encoded protein is CAGSAGVDTEELFF. The chain joins TRBV7-8 to TRBJ2-2; possibly TRBD2 for D (5 bases). The length of the CDR3 is 14 residues. CDR1 and CDR2 from the germline V gene are SGHVS and FQNEAQ.

The gene calls are TRBV5-8 and TRBJ2-5; 7 bases fit TRBD1. V was clipped by 4 bases and J by 5 bases; unmatched bases: 8. Germline CDR1 reads SGHTS; CDR2 reads YDEGEE. The CDR3 is 14 amino acids. The DNA of the CDR3 is TGTGCCAGCAGCCGAGGGGGCCAGAGGGAGACCCAGTACTTC. Its protein product is CASSRGGQRETQYF.

In DNA form, the CDR3 reads TGTGCCACCAGCAGAGAGGGTGGAGGGACTGGTTCACCCCTCCACTTT. It is translated as CATSREGGGTGSPLHF. The V gene is TRBV15, the J gene TRBJ1-6, with a tentative D call TRBD1 (5 bases). Germline V lookup: CDR1 LNHNV, CDR2 YYDKDF (reference sequence). The CDR3 contains 16 residues. Trimming took 0 bases from V and 9 from J, leaving 15 bases between them.

The chain links TRBV2 to TRBJ2-1; possible D gene TRBD2, 5 bases. V gave up 6 bases and J gave up 1 base, with 13 bases separating them. The CDR3 runs 15 residues. The V gene's germline CDR1 is SNHLY and CDR2 FYNNEI. The CDR3 DNA reads as TGTGCCAGCAGCCCACACTCGGGATCCTACAATGAGCAGTTCTTC. Its translation: CASSPHSGSYNEQFF.

The chain is built from TRBV7-2 and TRBJ2-1, with a weak D call TRBD1 (5 bases). In germline, CDR1 is SGHTA, CDR2 FQGNSA. The CDR3 loop spans 17 amino acids. V shed 4 bases and J shed 5 bases, with 21 bases lying between them. CDR3 bases: TGTGCCAGCAGCTCCGTCGGTCGACAGTCCTTGAACAATGAGCAGTTCTTC. Its translation is CASSSVGRQSLNNEQFF.

The CDR3 region is CAPLGHYNSPLHF. The CDR3 DNA sequence: TGTGCCCCCCTGGGACACTATAATTCACCCCTCCACTTT. V usage is TRBV10-3 and J usage is TRBJ1-6; tentatively, D is TRBD1 (6 bases). The V end was cut by 11 bases, the J end by 3 bases, with 11 bases between. The CDR3 has 13 residues. CDR1 is ENHRY, CDR2 SYGVKD, per germline.

J is TRBJ2-5 and V is TRBV5-4, with 8 bases aligning to TRBD2. Germline loops: CDR1 SGHNT, CDR2 YYREEE (reference sequence). The V and J ends lost 3 bases and 5 bases, in that order; junction bases with no gene match: 12. This CDR3 region has 16 residues. Here the CDR3 DNA reads TGTGCCAGCAGCTGGGAAGGGAGAAGCGGGGGCGAGACCCAGTACTTC. Its protein product is CASSWEGRSGGETQYF.

The chain employs TRBV11-2 and TRBJ2-1; 8 nucleotides line up with TRBD2. Germline CDR1 SGHAT, CDR2 FQNNGV. The trim removed 5 bases at V and 4 bases at J, leaving 10 bases unmatched. CDR3 length equals 16 residues. The CDR3 sequence: CASSPVRGGQYNEQFF. The CDR3 nucleotides are TGTGCCAGCAGCCCCGTCCGGGGGGGCCAATACAATGAGCAGTTCTTC. Using reference TRBV11-2 and TRBJ2-1 for the parts outside the CDR3, the full variable domain is EAGVAQSPRYKIIEKRQSVAFWCNPISGHATLYWYQQILGQGPKLLIQFQNNGVVDDSQLPKDRFSAERLKGVDSTLKIQPAKLEDSAVYLCASSPVRGGQYNEQFFGPGTRLTVL.

The rearrangement joins TRBV28 to TRBJ2-1; D is perhaps TRBD2 (6 bases). The CDR3 has 14 residues. Germline V gene data show CDR1 as MDHEN and CDR2 as SYDVKM. V dropped 5 bases and J dropped 4 bases, with 12 bases sitting between them. The CDR3 DNA reads as TGTGCCAGCAGTCGGGGACTTCCGTACAATGAGCAGTTCTTC. The encoded protein is CASSRGLPYNEQFF.